This is a list of T cell receptor beta chains from one sample in a study of blood T cell repertoires in COVID-19. Method: immunoSEQ multiplex PCR; TCRdb's copy keeps in-frame clones and lacks some. The data show around 130,000 clones, about 74% seen once. Sample: peripheral blood. These receptors originate from a man aged 50 or older with acute or convalescent COVID-19. Both conserved end residues are part of each CDR3. D genes are given only for firm matches. Not all rows give a size; the values are once, few, many and, for expanded clones, a class.

TRBJ2-2	TRBV7-3	NA	TRBD1	CASSLDRGSGELFF	TGTGCCAGCAGCTTAGACAGGGGCAGCGGGGAGCTGTTTTTT
TRBJ1-5	TRBV4-2	NA	NA	CASSQGGNQPQHF	TGTGCCAGCAGCCAAGGAGGCAATCAGCCCCAGCATTTT
TRBJ2-3	TRBV19	once	NA	CATKKRLPGDTDTQYF	TGTGCCACCAAAAAACGGCTCCCGGGGGACACAGATACGCAGTATTTT
TRBJ2-5	TRBV5-6	NA	TRBD1	CASSPDRDRGETQYF	TGTGCCAGCAGCCCTGACCGGGACAGGGGAGAGACCCAGTACTTC
TRBJ1-6	TRBV5-1	NA	NA	CASAGGSVNSPLHF	TGCGCCAGCGCCGGCGGGAGCGTGAATTCACCCCTCCACTTT
TRBJ2-5	TRBV5-1	NA	TRBD2	CASSLGGERGETQYF	TGCGCCAGCAGCTTGGGAGGGGAGCGGGGAGAGACCCAGTACTTC
TRBJ2-3	TRBV7-6	once	TRBD1	CASSSRGRGIYTDTQYF	TGTGCCAGCAGCTCGAGGGGCAGGGGGATTTACACAGATACGCAGTATTTT
TRBJ1-2	TRBV2	NA	NA	CASSEAAGLGGYTF	TGTGCCAGCAGTGAAGCCGCAGGGCTGGGGGGCTACACCTTC
TRBJ2-3	TRBV30	few	TRBD1	CAWREGDRGVTDTQYF	TGTGCCTGGAGAGAGGGGGACAGGGGGGTCACAGATACGCAGTATTTT
TRBJ1-1	TRBV2	NA	NA	CASRRLEGTEAFF	TGTGCCAGCAGGAGGCTAGAGGGCACTGAAGCTTTCTTT
TRBJ1-1	TRBV12-3/TRBV12-4	once	NA	CASSLRNTEAFF	TGTGCCAGCAGTTTGCGGAACACTGAAGCTTTCTTT
TRBJ1-4	TRBV4-2	NA	TRBD1	CASSYGTGSEKLFF	TGTGCCAGCAGCTATGGGACAGGGTCTGAAAAACTGTTTTTT
TRBJ2-2	TRBV6-5	NA	NA	CASSRGGNTGELFF	TGTGCCAGCAGTAGGGGGGGCAACACCGGGGAGCTGTTTTTT
TRBJ1-4	TRBV20-1	NA	NA	CSAASGEKLFF	TGCAGTGCCGCGTCGGGTGAAAAACTGTTTTTT
TRBJ2-3	TRBV5-8	NA	NA	CASSEERGWGDTQYF	TGTGCCAGCAGTGAGGAAAGGGGCTGGGGAGATACGCAGTATTTT
TRBJ1-5	TRBV6-6	NA	NA	CASRYGTSNQPQHF	TGTGCCAGCCGCTACGGGACAAGCAATCAGCCCCAGCATTTT
TRBJ2-3	TRBV6-5	NA	TRBD1	CATKQGYGTDTQYF	TGTGCCACCAAACAGGGGTATGGCACAGATACGCAGTATTTT
TRBJ1-2	TRBV6-5	NA	TRBD1	CASSSPGQGWYGYTF	TGTGCCAGCAGTAGCCCGGGACAGGGGTGGTATGGCTACACCTTC
TRBJ2-2	TRBV7-2	NA	TRBD2	CASSLYRGGGTGELFF	TGTGCCAGCAGCTTGTACCGGGGCGGGGGCACCGGGGAGCTGTTTTTT
TRBJ2-2	TRBV3-1/TRBV3-2	NA	TRBD2	CASSSGLAGGRTGELFF	TGTGCCAGCAGCTCCGGACTAGCGGGGGGTCGGACCGGGGAGCTGTTTTTT
TRBJ1-2	TRBV14	once	NA	CASSQQPGRITF	TGTGCCAGCAGCCAACAACCAGGAAGAATCACCTTC
TRBJ1-1	TRBV5-1	NA	NA	CASSLRGSPEAFF	TGCGCCAGCAGCTTAAGGGGTAGCCCTGAAGCTTTCTTT
TRBJ2-5	TRBV14	NA	TRBD2	CASSQDTRRTSGGTKETQYF	TGTGCCAGCAGCCAAGATACGAGAAGGACTAGCGGGGGGACGAAAGAGACCCAGTACTTC
TRBJ2-5	TRBV5-1	few	NA	CASSLANTQETQYF	TGCGCCAGCAGCTTGGCCAACACCCAAGAGACCCAGTACTTC
TRBJ1-1	TRBV7-3	NA	NA	CASSPAGDLLPFF	TGTGCCAGCAGCCCTGCGGGAGACCTCTTACCTTTCTTT
TRBJ1-1	TRBV19	NA	NA	CASSTSGGPLNTEAFF	TGTGCCAGTAGTACCTCGGGGGGTCCACTGAACACTGAAGCTTTCTTT
TRBJ2-2	TRBV7-9	few	NA	CASSLDQGPTGELFF	TGTGCCAGCAGCTTAGATCAGGGGCCCACCGGGGAGCTGTTTTTT
TRBJ1-3	TRBV29-1	few	NA	CSVEGTVGNTIYF	TGCAGCGTTGAAGGGACAGTAGGAAACACCATATATTTT
TRBJ1-2	TRBV5-8	NA	NA	CASRYSSWRGEFGYTF	TGTGCCAGCAGATACAGCTCATGGAGGGGAGAGTTTGGCTACACCTTC
TRBJ1-6	TRBV7-2	NA	NA	CASSPTNNSPLHF	TGTGCCAGCAGCCCAACAAATAATTCACCCCTCCACTTT
TRBJ2-2	TRBV30	few	TRBD1	CACSKGAKDTGELFF	TGTGCCTGTTCGAAGGGGGCGAAGGACACCGGGGAGCTGTTTTTT
TRBJ1-1	TRBV5-4	few	NA	CASQRQDVTEAFF	TGTGCCAGCCAGAGACAGGACGTCACTGAAGCTTTCTTT
TRBJ2-1	TRBV4-1	NA	TRBD1	CASKGANEQFF	TGCGCCAGCAAGGGGGCCAATGAGCAGTTCTTC
TRBJ1-5	TRBV6-6	NA	TRBD1	CASARFQGANQPQHF	TGTGCCAGCGCCCGATTTCAGGGGGCGAATCAGCCCCAGCATTTT
TRBJ2-5	TRBV11-2	NA	TRBD2	CASSSTPYTGGPEETQYF	TGTGCCAGCAGCTCGACTCCCTATACGGGGGGGCCTGAAGAGACCCAGTACTTC
TRBJ2-4	TRBV3-1/TRBV3-2	NA	TRBD2	CASSQDRGLEAKNIQYF	TGTGCCAGCAGCCAAGATCGGGGACTAGAAGCCAAAAACATTCAGTACTTC
TRBJ2-2	TRBV7-2	NA	NA	CASSSLATIVTGELFF	TGTGCCAGCAGCTCTCTAGCGACTATAGTGACCGGGGAGCTGTTTTTT
TRBJ2-5	TRBV5-1	NA	NA	CASSLQGAGEQETQYF	TGCGCCAGCAGCCTTCAGGGGGCGGGGGAACAAGAGACCCAGTACTTC
TRBJ1-2	TRBV3-1/TRBV3-2	few	NA	CASSHVTGSGGYTF	TGTGCCAGCAGCCACGTCACAGGGAGCGGAGGCTACACCTTC
TRBJ2-3	TRBV15	NA	NA	CATSPTRTDTQYF	TGTGCCACCAGCCCTACTAGGACAGATACGCAGTATTTT
TRBJ1-2	TRBV18	NA	NA	CASSPSGFNYGYTF	TGTGCCAGCTCACCTTCCGGTTTTAACTATGGCTACACCTTC
TRBJ2-5	TRBV5-1	NA	TRBD1	CASSYSGTGGEETQYF	TGCGCCAGCAGCTACTCCGGGACAGGGGGTGAAGAGACCCAGTACTTC
TRBJ1-2	TRBV19	NA	NA	CASNDRDTYYGYTF	TGTGCCAGTAATGACCGGGACACATACTATGGCTACACCTTC
TRBJ1-2	TRBV18	NA	NA	CASSPTGNYGYTF	TGTGCCAGCTCACCCACGGGAAACTATGGCTACACCTTC
TRBJ1-6	TRBV18	few	TRBD1	CASSQASGQYNSPLHF	TGTGCCAGCTCACAGGCCTCGGGACAGTATAATTCACCCCTCCACTTT
TRBJ1-6	TRBV9	NA	NA	CASSVTGFDSPLHF	TGTGCCAGCAGCGTGACAGGTTTCGATTCACCCCTCCACTTT
TRBJ2-5	TRBV5-1	NA	NA	CASSLGGKRDHKETQYF	TGCGCCAGCAGCCTGGGAGGAAAGAGAGACCATAAAGAGACCCAGTACTTC
TRBJ2-5	TRBV24-1	NA	TRBD1	CATSDFRQGLETQYF	TGTGCCACCAGTGATTTTCGACAGGGATTGGAGACCCAGTACTTC
TRBJ1-3	TRBV3-1/TRBV3-2	NA	NA	CASSLQAAGNTIYF	TGTGCCAGCAGCCTACAGGCGGCTGGAAACACCATATATTTT
TRBJ2-5	TRBV24-1	NA	TRBD2	CATSDPAGGVETQYF	TGTGCCACCAGTGATCCGGCGGGGGGGGTAGAGACCCAGTACTTC
TRBJ2-5	TRBV12-5	NA	TRBD1	CASGWGNRGETQYF	TGTGCTAGTGGTTGGGGGAACAGGGGTGAGACCCAGTACTTC